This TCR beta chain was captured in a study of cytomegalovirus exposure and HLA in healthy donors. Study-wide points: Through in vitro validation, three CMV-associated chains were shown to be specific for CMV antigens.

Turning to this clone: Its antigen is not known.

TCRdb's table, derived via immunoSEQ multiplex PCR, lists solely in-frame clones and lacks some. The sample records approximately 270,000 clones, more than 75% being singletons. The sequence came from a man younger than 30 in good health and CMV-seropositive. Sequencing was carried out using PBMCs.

CDR3 residues: CASRIQGQGIMGYTF. Here the CDR3 DNA reads TGTGCCAGCCGCATACAGGGCCAGGGAATAATGGGCTACACCTTC. The chain carries TRBV2 and TRBJ1-2; D might be TRBD1 (6 bases). This CDR3 is 15 amino acids long. V lost 8 bases to trimming and J lost 8 bases, with 24 bases between them. Germline assignment: CDR1 SNHLY and CDR2 FYNNEI. Using reference TRBV2 and TRBJ1-2 for the parts outside the CDR3, the full variable domain is EPEVTQTPSHQVTQMGQEVILRCVPISNHLYFYWYRQILGQKVEFLVSFYNNEISEKSEIFDDQFSVERPDGSNFTLKIRSTKLEDSAMYFCASRIQGQGIMGYTFGSGTRLTVV.